The clone carrying this TCR beta chain was seen just once. CDR1 is SGHVS, CDR2 FQNEAQ, per germline. CDR3 length: 13 amino acids. V was trimmed by 5 bases and J by 6 bases, leaving 12 bases between them. This was a deep-level run. The protocol was immunoSEQ multiplex PCR, while the TCRdb copy is restricted to in-frame clones and leaves out a portion. The sample shows some 2,500,000 clones, approximately 94% of them seen only once. This entry belongs to a study of shared clonotypes between healthy human individuals. Study in general: There were three CD4 naive, three CD4 memory, two CD8 naive and one CD8 memory plates per donor.

The clonotype was recovered from a man between 18 and 29 years old in good health. Some clones in this sample may be carry-over from other donors' samples. This chain connects TRBV7-8 to TRBJ2-3; D unclear. The sequenced sample consisted of naive CD4+ T cells from PBMCs. Subset noted: CD45RA+ positively selected. The DNA for the CDR3 is TGTGCCAGCAGCCCGGATAGTGAGGATACGCAGTATTTT. Residues: CASSPDSEDTQYF.